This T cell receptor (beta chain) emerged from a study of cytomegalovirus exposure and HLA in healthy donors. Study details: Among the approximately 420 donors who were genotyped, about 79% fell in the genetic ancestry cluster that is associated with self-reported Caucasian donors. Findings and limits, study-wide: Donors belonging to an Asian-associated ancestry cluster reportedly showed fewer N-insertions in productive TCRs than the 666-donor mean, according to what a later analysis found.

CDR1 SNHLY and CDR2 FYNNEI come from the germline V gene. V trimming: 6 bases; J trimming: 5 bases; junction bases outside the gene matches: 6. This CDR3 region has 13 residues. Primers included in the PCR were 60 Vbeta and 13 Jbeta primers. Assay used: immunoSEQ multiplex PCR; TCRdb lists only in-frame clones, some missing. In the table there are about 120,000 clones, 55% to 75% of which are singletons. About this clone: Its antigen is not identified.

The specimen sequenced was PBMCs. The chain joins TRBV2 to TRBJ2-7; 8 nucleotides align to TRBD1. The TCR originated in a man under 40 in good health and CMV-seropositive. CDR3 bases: TGTGCCAGCAGGGCAACAGGGGGACACGAGCAGTACTTC. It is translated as CASRATGGHEQYF.